What follows are 5 T cell receptor beta chains derived from one specimen sequenced in a study of blood T cell repertoires in COVID-19 (dated by TCRdb to about 2020). Libraries came from the immunoSEQ multiplex PCR assay. TCRdb's version of the immuneACCESS table is confined to in-frame rearrangements and falls short of the full clone set. An unresolved V gene accounts for under half of the shortfall where checked; the remainder is of unknown origin. Present in this sample are more than 200,000 clones, roughly 87% of which were seen just once. Clones ranked in the top ten supply roughly 7.2% of the sample. Sequencing used PBMCs or T cells enriched from blood (not recorded which). Source of these receptors: a man aged 25-45 years in a cohort exposed to, infected with or recovered from COVID-19 (not recorded which).

This clone appeared a single time. The chain has TRBV5-1 and TRBJ2-5; the match to TRBD1 covers 7 bases. The CDR3 spans 13 residues. Germline CDR1 and CDR2: SGHRS and YFSETQ. Trimming took 4 bases from V and 2 from J; bases not matched to a gene: 2. The CDR3 DNA is TGCGCCAGCAGCAACAGGGGACAAGAGACCCAGTACTTC. Translated: CASSNRGQETQYF.

The chain combines TRBV9 with TRBJ2-1, with D possibly TRBD2 on 5 matching bases. The germline gives CDR1 SGDLS, CDR2 YYNGEE. The V end was cut by 0 bases, the J end by 8 bases, with 12 bases between. The CDR3 consists of 14 residues. CDR3 region: CASSVAGLDDEQFF. CDR3 nucleotide sequence: TGTGCCAGCAGCGTAGCGGGATTAGACGATGAGCAGTTCTTC. The full variable domain, its missing parts supplied by reference TRBV9 and TRBJ2-1, is DSGVTQTPKHLITATGQRVTLRCSPRSGDLSVYWYQQSLDQGLQFLIQYYNGEERAKGNILERFSAQQFPDLHSELNLSSLELGDSALYFCASSVAGLDDEQFFGPGTRLTVL.

J is TRBJ1-2 and V is TRBV27, with TRBD1 matching 9 bases. Germline CDR1 reads MNHEY; CDR2 reads SMNVEV (reference sequence). Trimming at V came to 9 bases and at J to 3 bases, leaving 14 bases not matched to a gene. CDR3 length equals 16 residues. The CDR3 coding sequence is TGTGCCAGTTCACACCGGGACAGGGTTTTTGACTATGGCTACACCTTC. Amino acid sequence: CASSHRDRVFDYGYTF.

The J gene is TRBJ2-7, the V gene TRBV19; D is unresolved. Trimming took off 2 bases at V and 3 bases at J, with 8 bases between the two ends. Germline loops: CDR1 LNHDA, CDR2 SQIVND (reference sequence). This CDR3 contains 13 residues. This CDR3 reads CASSITPYYEQYF. The CDR3 region has the DNA TGTGCCAGTAGTATAACACCTTACTACGAGCAGTACTTC.

The chain uses TRBV19 and TRBJ1-1, with 7 bases aligning to TRBD1. The germline V gene has CDR1 LNHDA and CDR2 SQIVND (reference sequence). The CDR3 has 19 residues. V shed 2 bases and J 2 bases; nucleotides not matched to a gene: 17. As DNA, the CDR3 is TGTGCCAGTAGTATATGGAGAGGGGACAGTACCATACTCAACACTGAAGCTTTCTTT. Translated: CASSIWRGDSTILNTEAFF.